Below are 6 T cell receptor beta chains sequenced from a single sample in a study of CD8 T cells in ankylosing spondylitis. TCRdb ran MiXCR on the 5' RACE reads and lists one entry per CDR3 protein. The sample includes roughly 30,000 distinct CDR3 sequences, about 14% seen only once; the top ten take about a third. The sequencing input was blood. Receptors originate from a male donor with ankylosing spondylitis or in good health (not recorded which).

V gene TRBV6-6 combines with J gene TRBJ1-1; 9 bases map to TRBD1. This CDR3 has 15 amino acids. V dropped 0 bases and J dropped 2; count of bases not matched to a gene: 1. Looked up from germline, CDR1 is MNHNY and CDR2 is SVGAGI (reference sequence). The CDR3 spells CASSYSGQGNTEAFF. CDR3 DNA sequence: TGTGCCAGCAGTTACTCGGGACAGGGCAACACTGAAGCTTTCTTT.

This clonotype was detected only a few times. The chain joins TRBV20-1 to TRBJ2-2, with TRBD1 as a possible D gene (5 bases). The CDR3 is made up of 15 amino acids. Trimming removed 2 bases at V and 3 bases at J, with 13 bases between. The V gene's germline CDR1 is DFQATT and CDR2 SNEGSKA (reference sequence). The CDR3 sequence is CSARLSGSDTGELFF. CDR3 sequence (DNA): TGCAGTGCTAGACTGTCAGGGTCCGACACCGGGGAGCTGTTTTTT.

This chain uses TRBV12-3 or TRBV12-4 with TRBJ2-5, with 9 bases identical to TRBD2. This CDR3 comprises 17 residues. J lost 5 bases, V lost 4 bases, and 14 bases had no gene match. The chain's CDR3 is CASSSGRLSGGKETQYF. CDR3 DNA: TGTGCCAGCAGTTCTGGCCGGTTAAGCGGGGGGAAGGAGACCCAGTACTTC.

CDR3: CASSPGQGLTYEQYF. The CDR3 bases are TGTGCCAGCAGCCCCGGACAGGGGTTGACCTACGAGCAGTACTTC. V usage is TRBV5-5 and J usage is TRBJ2-7; 9 bases map to TRBD1. The ends lost 4 bases at V and 2 bases at J; junction bases unmatched: 7. The CDR3 is 15 amino acids. CDR1 SGHKS and CDR2 YYEKEE come from the germline V gene (reference sequence).

CDR3 sequence reads: CASSLSGNSYNEQFF. The CDR3 DNA reads TGTGCCAGCAGTTTATCAGGGAACTCCTACAATGAGCAGTTCTTC. V usage is TRBV28 and J usage is TRBJ2-1, with D tentatively TRBD1 (5 bases). This CDR3 comprises 15 residues. CDR1 is MDHEN and CDR2 is SYDVKM in the germline V gene. V shed 1 base and J shed 0 bases, with 7 bases lying between them. Together with reference TRBV28 and TRBJ2-1, the CDR3 gives the full variable domain: DVKVTQSSRYLVKRTGEKVFLECVQDMDHENMFWYRQDPGLGLRLIYFSYDVKMKEKGDIPEGYSVSREKKERFSLILESASTNQTSMYLCASSLSGNSYNEQFFGPGTRLTVL.

The chain joins TRBV5-5 to TRBJ2-1, with 9 bases fitting TRBD1. The CDR3 has 15 residues. With 2 bases clipped from V and 2 bases from J, the junction kept 2 bases outside the gene matches. Germline lookup yields CDR1 SGHKS and CDR2 YYEKEE (reference sequence). Here the CDR3 DNA reads TGTGCCAGCAGCTTAACAGGGGGCGCCTACAATGAGCAGTTCTTC. Protein: CASSLTGGAYNEQFF.